Given below is one T cell receptor (beta chain) in context. At least ten counts were recorded for this clonotype. What this receptor recognizes is not known. No quality values exist for individual bases; no much larger clone is one base distant. Libraries of naive CD8 T cells were generated from around 20,000 to 990,000 sorted cells, with 10%, 30% or 50% of the purified RNA used. Naive CD8 T cells were FACS-sorted as CD8+CD4-CCR7+CD45RA+ on a BD FACSAria II into RLT Plus buffer. Roughly 10 TCR copies' worth of Jurkat RNA were spiked into about 20,000-1,100,000 naive CD8 T cell samples to test detection sensitivity. CD8 T cells were enriched using RosetteSep CD8+ T Cell Enrichment Cocktail and Ficoll-Paque, and the enriched cells then underwent ACK red cell lysis. Library generation was performed with PCR. Sequencer: Illumina HiSeq 4000. Bulk TCR libraries were generated as previously described, with the TCR primers listed in Table S5 used. Purification of total RNA was performed with the Qiagen AllPrep DNA/RNA kit. Reads from multiple sequencing runs of the same library were pooled before analysis. Per the original workflow: Reads were retained only if their TCR constant sequence matched exactly, and those retained reads were trimmed to 150 nt and grouped according to their 12-nt molecular barcodes. Reads in each barcode group were sub-clustered using a 15% Levenshtein threshold, and a quality-weighted consensus sequence was built for each RNA molecule. Non-functional sequences were filtered out, along with any lower-count sequence sitting one edit away from another sequence. Based on a fit of two negative binomial distributions, barcode sub-clusters having less than 20% of the maximum read count were discarded. In-frame beta chains were kept once TCRdb had trimmed the public reads at Q25 with fastp and called clones with MiXCR. CDR3 protein duplicates are merged, each entry listing the most common genes and DNA. TCRdb assigned the V and J calls; the authors' analysis was not used. Present in this sample are about 640,000 distinct CDR3 sequences, approximately 20% of which were seen just once. Roughly 0.9% of the sample is taken by the ten largest.

In the germline V gene, CDR1 corresponds to SGDLS and CDR2 to YYNGEE. Including the terminal cysteine and phenylalanine, the CDR3 comprises 14 residues. Only CDR3 DNA remains: 42 bases, in frame from the first base. V loses 4 bases, J loses 2 bases, and the germline ends lie 7 bases apart. This sample was taken from a study of molecular identifiers for immune sequencing clone quantification (dated by TCRdb to the late 2010s). The study in broad terms: For a replicate experiment, RNA from approximately 20,000 or 100,000 naive CD8 T cells was divided into five aliquots, of which four were sequenced. CD8 T cells were used in a methods study to benchmark molecular-identifier clustering-based TCR repertoire sequencing (MIDCIRS) and TCR RNA copy counting.

Study-wide conclusions, independent of this receptor: About three recovered TCR RNA copies per cell were obtained by modeling, versus approximately 9 by digital PCR, implying a capture efficiency of approximately 30%. Identical TCR molecules sharing a barcode could cause highly expanded clone sizes to be underestimated. Clones above 20 RNA copies held over 99% of molecules in CMV-specific effector cells but under 1% in naive cells. Spiked-in Jurkat TCR RNA (approximately 9 copies' worth), which is not part of the donor repertoire, was contained in the naive libraries. A single cell's worth of spiked-in Jurkat TCR RNA was reported detectable even among about a million naive CD8 T cells. Without barcode sub-clustering, chimeric consensus sequences inflated TCR diversity; chimeras reached as high as 47%.

The sequence links TRBV9 to TRBJ2-6; the D gene cannot be resolved reliably. The source of this sequence is a human donor in good health. Some libraries in this study had Jurkat cell RNA spiked in. The sample was naive CD8+ T cells from blood, with Jurkat cell RNA spiked in. Interpreted using the paper, the cell subset or site label stands for: FACS-sorted CD8+CD4-CCR7+CD45RA+ naive T cells. The CDR3 sequence is CASSTSPGANVLTF. The DNA sequence is as follows: TGTGCCAGCAGCACGAGTCCTGGGGCCAACGTCCTGACTTTC.